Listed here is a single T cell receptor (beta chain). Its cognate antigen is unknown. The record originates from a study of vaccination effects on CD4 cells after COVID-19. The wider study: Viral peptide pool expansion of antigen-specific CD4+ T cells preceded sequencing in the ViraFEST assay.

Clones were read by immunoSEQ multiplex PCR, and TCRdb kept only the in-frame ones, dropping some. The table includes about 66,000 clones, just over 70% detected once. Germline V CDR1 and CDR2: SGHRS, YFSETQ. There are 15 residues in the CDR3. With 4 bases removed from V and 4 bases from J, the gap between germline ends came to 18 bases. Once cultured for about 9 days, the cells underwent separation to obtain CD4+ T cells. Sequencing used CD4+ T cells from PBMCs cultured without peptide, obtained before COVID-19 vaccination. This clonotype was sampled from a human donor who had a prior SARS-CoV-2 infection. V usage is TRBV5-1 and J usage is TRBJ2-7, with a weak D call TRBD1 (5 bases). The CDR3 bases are TGCGCCAGCAGCGATGACAGATCAGGGTTTTACGAGCAGTACTTC. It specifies CASSDDRSGFYEQYF. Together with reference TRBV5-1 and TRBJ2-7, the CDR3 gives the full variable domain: KAGVTQTPRYLIKTRGQQVTLSCSPISGHRSVSWYQQTPGQGLQFLFEYFSETQRNKGNFPGRFSGRQFSNSRSEMNVSTLELGDSALYLCASSDDRSGFYEQYFGPGTRLTVT.